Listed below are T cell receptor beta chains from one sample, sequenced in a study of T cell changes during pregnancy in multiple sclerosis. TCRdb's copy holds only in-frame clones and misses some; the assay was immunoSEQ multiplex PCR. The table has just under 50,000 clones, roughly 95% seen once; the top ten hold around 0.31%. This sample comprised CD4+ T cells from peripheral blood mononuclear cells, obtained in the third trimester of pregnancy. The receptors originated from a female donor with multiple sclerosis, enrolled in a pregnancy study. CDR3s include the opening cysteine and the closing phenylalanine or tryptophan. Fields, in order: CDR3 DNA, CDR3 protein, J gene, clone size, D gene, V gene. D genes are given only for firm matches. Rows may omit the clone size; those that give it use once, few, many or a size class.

TGTGCCAGCAGCGTCGACAAGGACACTGAAGCTTTCTTT CASSVDKDTEAFF TRBJ1-1 - - TRBV6-4
TGCAGCGTTGCCTTCTCTGGAAACACCATATATTTT CSVAFSGNTIYF TRBJ1-3 - - TRBV29-1
TGTGCCAGTAGTATGCTAGCGGATTATGCCGGGGAGCTGTTTTTT CASSMLADYAGELFF TRBJ2-2 - TRBD2 TRBV19
TGTGCCTGGAGTCCCGGGGACAGCTATGGCTACACCTTC CAWSPGDSYGYTF TRBJ1-2 - TRBD1 TRBV30
TGTGCCAGCTCACCGAGGGCTGGACAGGGGATCGATCAGCCCCAGCATTTT CASSPRAGQGIDQPQHF TRBJ1-5 - TRBD1 TRBV18
TGTGCCAGCAGCCCCGATGTGGCGGGGAGTGGCACAGATACGCAGTATTTT CASSPDVAGSGTDTQYF TRBJ2-3 - - TRBV11-3
TGTGCCAGCAGCTTGTACGGCTCCCCGGGGAATGAGCAGTTCTTC CASSLYGSPGNEQFF TRBJ2-1 - - TRBV5-6
TGTGCCAGCAGCTTGGACAGGGGGCTGAGTGGTTACAATGAGCAGTTCTTC CASSLDRGLSGYNEQFF TRBJ2-1 - TRBD1 TRBV7-9
TGCGCCAGCAGCCAAGCTGGACAAAAGAGGAATGAGCAGTTCTTC CASSQAGQKRNEQFF TRBJ2-1 - - TRBV4-1
TGTGCCAGCAGTCCGGATAGGACAGGGGGCACGCATACGCAGTATTTT CASSPDRTGGTHTQYF TRBJ2-3 - TRBD1 TRBV28
TGTGCCAGCAGCTCCGGACAGGGTTTGAGCGCTGAAGCTTTCTTT CASSSGQGLSAEAFF TRBJ1-1 - TRBD1 TRBV7-2
TGCGCCAGCAGCCACCCTCCAGCGGGAGGGCCCTACAATGAGCAGTTCTTC CASSHPPAGGPYNEQFF TRBJ2-1 - TRBD2 TRBV4-1
TGTGCCAGCAGCGCCGATGCCCAAAGGGAAGGGGGCTATGAAAAACTGTTTTTT CASSADAQREGGYEKLFF TRBJ1-4 - TRBD1 TRBV9
TGTGCCACCAGCAGAGATCCTTCCTACGAGCAGTACTTC CATSRDPSYEQYF TRBJ2-7 - - TRBV15
TGCGCCAGCAGCTCTCAAGAGACCCAGTACTTC CASSSQETQYF TRBJ2-5 - - TRBV5-1
TGCGCCAGCAGAGAACGGACTAGCGGGTTGGTGGATACGCAGTATTTT CASRERTSGLVDTQYF TRBJ2-3 - TRBD2 TRBV4-1
TGTGCCAGCAGCCCGGCGCGGATTCAAGAGACCCAGTACTTC CASSPARIQETQYF TRBJ2-5 - - TRBV7-7
TGTGCCAGCAGCAGATGGGACAGGGTGACTGAAGCTTTCTTT CASSRWDRVTEAFF TRBJ1-1 - TRBD1 TRBV5-6
TGCGCCAGCAGCAAAGGGGGCCCCGGTAGGGCTGAAGCTTTCTTT CASSKGGPGRAEAFF TRBJ1-1 - TRBD1 TRBV5-1
TGTGCCAGCAGCCAAGATCGGCGGACTAGCGGGCCCTCCTACAATGAGCAGTTCTTC CASSQDRRTSGPSYNEQFF TRBJ2-1 - TRBD2 TRBV4-2
TGCGCCAGCAGCTTGGAAGGGCAGGGTGGGAATTCACCCCTCCACTTT CASSLEGQGGNSPLHF TRBJ1-6 - - TRBV5-1
TGTGCCAGCAGCTCAGGGTTGCGGACTGAAGCTTTCTTT CASSSGLRTEAFF TRBJ1-1 - - TRBV7-9
TGTGCCAGCAGCCTCGGACAGGGAAGGCATGAGCAGTTCTTC CASSLGQGRHEQFF TRBJ2-1 once TRBD1 TRBV5-4
TGTGCCAGTAGTACCGGGACAGGGATCTACAATGAGCAGTTCTTC CASSTGTGIYNEQFF TRBJ2-1 - TRBD1 TRBV19
TGTGCCAGCAGTGAAGTGCAACCGCTGCGGGGATATGGCTACACCTTC CASSEVQPLRGYGYTF TRBJ1-2 - - TRBV2
TGTGCCAGCAGCGCAATGAAAGACAGGGGAAGACTGAGCTACACCTTC CASSAMKDRGRLSYTF TRBJ1-2 - TRBD1 TRBV7-2
TGTGCCAGCAGCCGATATGACAGGGCCTACGAGCAGTACTTC CASSRYDRAYEQYF TRBJ2-7 once TRBD1 TRBV9
TGTGCCAGCAGCCAGGGGGCGAACACTGAAGCTTTCTTT CASSQGANTEAFF TRBJ1-1 - TRBD1 TRBV7-3
TGTGCCAGCACGGGGGGAGGGGGACCCAGGGAGCTGTTTTTT CASTGGGGPRELFF TRBJ2-2 once - TRBV7-8
TGTGCCAGCAGTTCGATACAGGGGGCTCGGGAGACCCAGTACTTC CASSSIQGARETQYF TRBJ2-5 - TRBD1 TRBV27
TGTGCCAGCAGCGTAGAGGGACTATCCTACGAGCAGTACTTC CASSVEGLSYEQYF TRBJ2-7 - TRBD2 TRBV9
TGTGCCAGCAGCGTAGGGGGGCAAAACTATGGCTACACCTTC CASSVGGQNYGYTF TRBJ1-2 - - TRBV9
TGCAGCGTTGATCTGGGGGGGGCCGGGGAGCTGTTTTTT CSVDLGGAGELFF TRBJ2-2 - TRBD2 TRBV29-1
TGTGCCAGCAGCGTAGCGGGACAGGGGTGGGAGACCCAGTACTTC CASSVAGQGWETQYF TRBJ2-5 - TRBD1 TRBV9
TGTGCCAGCAGTTCCCCCCCAGAGCCCCAGCATTTT CASSSPPEPQHF TRBJ1-5 - - TRBV6-5
TGCGCCAGCAGCTTGGGGACTAGCGGGATGATTGGGGATACGCAGTATTTT CASSLGTSGMIGDTQYF TRBJ2-3 once TRBD2 TRBV5-1
TGTGCCAGCAGTATAAGCGGGAACTCCTACAATGAGCAGTTCTTC CASSISGNSYNEQFF TRBJ2-1 - TRBD2 TRBV9
TGTGCCAGCACCCAGACAGGGTGGTCCTACGAGCAGTACTTC CASTQTGWSYEQYF TRBJ2-7 - TRBD1 TRBV28
TGTGCCAGCAGTGACCAGGCGGGAGGGCTGGATGAGCAGTTCTTC CASSDQAGGLDEQFF TRBJ2-1 - TRBD2 TRBV6-4
TGCAGCGTTGTAGGGCAGCCGGGGACTGAAGCTTTCTTT CSVVGQPGTEAFF TRBJ1-1 - - TRBV29-1
TGTGCCAGCTCACCCCGTCGGGTCGCGGGGCTCACTAGCACAGATACGCAGTATTTT CASSPRRVAGLTSTDTQYF TRBJ2-3 - - TRBV18
TGTGCCAGTAGTATAGGACAGGGCCGAGGTCAGCCCCAGCATTTT CASSIGQGRGQPQHF TRBJ1-5 - TRBD1 TRBV19
TGTGCCAGCAGCGGTTTAGCGGGAGGGCCCCTGAACACCGGGGAGCTGTTTTTT CASSGLAGGPLNTGELFF TRBJ2-2 - TRBD2 TRBV9
TGCAGCGTTGAGGGGGGACAGGGGACGAATGGCTACACCTTC CSVEGGQGTNGYTF TRBJ1-2 - TRBD1 TRBV29-1
TGTGCCAGCAGTTCTCGCATGGGGGGTGAGCAGTTCTTC CASSSRMGGEQFF TRBJ2-1 - - TRBV6-5
TGTGCCACCAGCAGAGGGTCGGGTTCCTATAATTCACCCCTCCACTTT CATSRGSGSYNSPLHF TRBJ1-6 - - TRBV15
TGTGCCAGCAGCTGGGCGGGAGACAATGAGCAGTTCTTC CASSWAGDNEQFF TRBJ2-1 - TRBD2 TRBV7-3
TGCGCCAGCAGTGACAGGACAGGGGAAAATTACGGCTACACCTTC CASSDRTGENYGYTF TRBJ1-2 - TRBD1 TRBV10-1